Shown below are 25 T cell receptor beta chains from a single sample sequenced in a study of blood T cells in healthy people across ages. Together with a sample-barcoded 5' primer, a J-beta primer mix was included in a second PCR lasting roughly 6 to 12 cycles. TCRdb re-analysed the 5' RACE reads in MiXCR, keeping a single row per CDR3 protein. The sample carries 1.5 million to 2 million distinct CDR3 sequences, roughly 30% recorded once. The sequencing input was blood. Receptor source: a woman aged 25 to 39 in good health.

This clonotype was observed a few times. This sequence joins TRBV27 and TRBJ2-3; 8 nucleotides align to TRBD2. V dropped 2 bases and J dropped 8; count of bases not matched to a gene: 6. Germline lookup yields CDR1 MNHEY and CDR2 SMNVEV (reference sequence). The CDR3 has 14 amino acids. CDR3: CASSLMPGGGTQYF. The DNA for the CDR3 is TGTGCCAGCAGTTTAATGCCGGGGGGGGGTACGCAGTATTTT.

This clonotype was observed a few times. The rearrangement uses TRBV11-2 and TRBJ2-3; a possible D gene is TRBD1 (5 bases). In germline, CDR1 is SGHAT, CDR2 FQNNGV. V was pared by 2 bases and J by 6 bases, with 9 bases between. This CDR3 is built from 13 residues. CDR3 loop: CASSLRTLDTQYF. CDR3 nucleotides: TGTGCCAGCAGCTTACGGACACTTGATACGCAGTATTTT.

The chain has TRBV7-9 and TRBJ2-5; D gene uncertain. CDR3 length: 13 amino acids. Between the trimmed V and J ends, which lost 2 bases and 11 bases, there was a span of 15 bases. CDR1 SEHNR and CDR2 FQNEAQ come from the germline V gene (reference sequence). CDR3 in DNA: TGTGCCAGCAGCTTATCCCCTGGATTCGGGCAGTACTTC. Translation: CASSLSPGFGQYF.

The chain carries TRBV7-9 and TRBJ2-1; D not resolved. The CDR3 contains 15 residues. Per the germline V gene, CDR1 is SEHNR and CDR2 is FQNEAQ (reference sequence). V was cut by 2 bases and J by 4 bases, with 12 bases left in between. Written as DNA, the CDR3 is TGTGCCAGCAGCTTACCGGAGTCCCCGTACAATGAGCAGTTCTTC. It specifies CASSLPESPYNEQFF.

This clonotype was counted a few times. The V and J genes are TRBV28 and TRBJ2-7; D is undetermined. The V end lost 10 bases, the J end lost 2 bases, and 15 bases lay between the germline ends. This CDR3 is built from 13 residues. The germline V gene has CDR1 MDHEN and CDR2 SYDVKM. The CDR3 sequence: CATRAEETYEQYF. CDR3 sequence (DNA): TGTGCCACCCGGGCGGAAGAAACCTACGAGCAGTACTTC. The variable domain in full, with the rest retrieved from reference TRBV28 and TRBJ2-7, is DVKVTQSSRYLVKRTGEKVFLECVQDMDHENMFWYRQDPGLGLRLIYFSYDVKMKEKGDIPEGYSVSREKKERFSLILESASTNQTSMYLCATRAEETYEQYFGPGTRLTVT.

This sequence joins TRBV20-1 and TRBJ2-3, with 9 bases matching TRBD2. Per the germline V gene, CDR1 is DFQATT and CDR2 is SNEGSKA (reference sequence). With V trimmed by 3 bases and J by 7 bases, 14 bases remained unmatched. The length of the CDR3 is 16 residues. The CDR3 DNA reads as TGCAGTGCTAGGTGGCCCGGACTAGCGCCCCCTCATACGCAGTATTTT. Its translation: CSARWPGLAPPHTQYF.

This clonotype has only one observation. Given the absence of the conserved phenylalanine or tryptophan at the CDR3 end, a read error is likely. The V and J genes are TRBV6-4 and TRBJ2-1; the D is unclear. The germline gives CDR1 MRHNA, CDR2 SNTAGT. This CDR3 spans 14 amino acids. V dropped 4 bases and J dropped 6 bases, with 13 bases sitting between them. This CDR3 reads CASSVTTLSNEQFL. CDR3 sequence (DNA): TGTGCCAGCAGTGTCACTACCTTAAGCAATGAGCAGTTCTTA.

The rearrangement links TRBV9 to TRBJ2-3; D is possibly TRBD1 or TRBD2 (5 bases each). The V end was cut by 1 base, the J end by 6 bases, with 12 bases between. This CDR3 has 14 residues. Germline CDR1 and CDR2: SGDLS and YYNGEE. CDR3 bases: TGTGCCAGCAGCGTAAACCGGGACCCGGATACGCAGTATTTT. It translates to CASSVNRDPDTQYF. The full variable domain, in which reference TRBV9 and TRBJ2-3 provide the parts outside the CDR3, is DSGVTQTPKHLITATGQRVTLRCSPRSGDLSVYWYQQSLDQGLQFLIQYYNGEERAKGNILERFSAQQFPDLHSELNLSSLELGDSALYFCASSVNRDPDTQYFGPGTRLTVL.

This rearrangement joins TRBV20-1 to TRBJ1-2, with D unclear. With 5 bases removed from V and 1 base from J, the gap between germline ends came to 14 bases. The CDR3 spans 14 residues. Germline V lookup: CDR1 DFQATT, CDR2 SNEGSKA (reference sequence). Written as DNA, the CDR3 is TGCAGTGCTGGCCGAGGGCAAAATAACTATGGCTACACCTTC. Protein: CSAGRGQNNYGYTF.

This clonotype has a handful of counts. This rearrangement joins TRBV20-1 to TRBJ2-1; 8 bases match TRBD2. The junction had 15 bases not matched to a gene; V was cut back by 0 bases and J by 8 bases. The length of the CDR3 is 17 residues. In germline, CDR1 is DFQATT, CDR2 SNEGSKA (reference sequence). The chain's CDR3 is CSARDAMRGERVHEQFF. The CDR3 region has the DNA TGCAGTGCTAGAGATGCGATGCGGGGGGAGAGGGTCCATGAGCAGTTCTTC.

The V and J genes are TRBV27 and TRBJ2-6, with TRBD1 matching over 10 bases. V gave up 4 bases and J gave up 3 bases; unmatched junction bases: 3. This CDR3 region has 16 residues. From germline, CDR1 is MNHEY and CDR2 SMNVEV (reference sequence). CDR3 amino acids: CASSWTGGNGANVLTF. CDR3 DNA: TGTGCCAGCAGTTGGACAGGGGGGAATGGGGCCAACGTCCTGACTTTC.

The chain recombines TRBV12-3 or TRBV12-4 with TRBJ1-1; D ambiguous. Trimming took 3 bases from V and 7 from J, leaving 9 bases between them. The CDR3 extends over 12 amino acids. The CDR3, as DNA: TGTGCCAGCAGTTTTGGCATGCTTGAAGCTTTCTTT. This sequence encodes CASSFGMLEAFF.

The rearrangement joins TRBV27 to TRBJ2-1; maybe TRBD2 (6 bases). This CDR3 has 15 residues. V gave up 4 bases and J gave up 6 bases, with 16 bases separating them. Germline-derived CDR1 and CDR2 are MNHEY and SMNVEV (reference sequence). The CDR3 region is CASSWGVSGSNEQFF. CDR3 DNA: TGTGCCAGCAGTTGGGGGGTTAGTGGGTCCAATGAGCAGTTCTTC.

This chain joins TRBV11-2 and TRBJ2-3; D perhaps matches TRBD2 (6 bases). The CDR3 length is 16 residues. Germline V gene sequence: CDR1 SGHAT, CDR2 FQNNGV. V dropped 4 bases and J dropped 2 bases, with 16 bases sitting between them. CDR3 sequence: CASSSSGRDFTDTQYF. The CDR3 DNA reads as TGTGCCAGCAGCTCTTCAGGACGGGACTTCACAGATACGCAGTATTTT. Filled out from reference TRBV11-2 and TRBJ2-3, the complete variable domain reads EAGVAQSPRYKIIEKRQSVAFWCNPISGHATLYWYQQILGQGPKLLIQFQNNGVVDDSQLPKDRFSAERLKGVDSTLKIQPAKLEDSAVYLCASSSSGRDFTDTQYFGPGTRLTVL.

This clonotype has just a few counts. The rearrangement links TRBV20-1 to TRBJ2-1, with 8 positions matching TRBD2. Looked up from germline, CDR1 is DFQATT and CDR2 is SNEGSKA (reference sequence). The trim removed 0 bases at V and 7 bases at J, leaving 11 bases unmatched. The CDR3 loop spans 16 amino acids. This CDR3 is CSARDFREGRGNEQFF. In DNA, the CDR3 is TGCAGTGCTAGAGATTTCCGGGAGGGCAGAGGTAATGAGCAGTTCTTC.

The gene calls are TRBV7-3 and TRBJ2-1, with 8 bases aligning to TRBD2. CDR3 length: 14 residues. Trimming cost V 8 bases and J 0 bases; bases outside gene matches: 3. In germline, CDR1 is SGHTA, CDR2 FQGTGA. CDR3 region: CASEREFSYNEQFF. CDR3 DNA: TGTGCCAGCGAGCGGGAGTTCTCCTACAATGAGCAGTTCTTC. Variable domain in full (rest from reference TRBV7-3 and TRBJ2-1): GAGVSQTPSNKVTEKGKYVELRCDPISGHTALYWYRQSLGQGPEFLIYFQGTGAADDSGLPNDRFFAVRPEGSVSTLKIQRTERGDSAVYLCASEREFSYNEQFFGPGTRLTVL.

This clonotype was recorded only once. The chain joins TRBV20-1 to TRBJ1-1; D may be TRBD1 (5 bases). Germline V lookup: CDR1 DFQATT, CDR2 SNEGSKA (reference sequence). Trimming took 6 bases from V and 1 from J, leaving 12 bases between them. The CDR3 has 13 amino acids. This CDR3 reads CSAQTEANTEAFF. CDR3 DNA sequence: TGCAGTGCACAGACAGAGGCGAACACTGAAGCTTTCTTT.

J is TRBJ2-7 and V is TRBV28, with a weak D call TRBD1 (5 bases). V lost 10 bases and J 4 bases, leaving 11 bases between the germline ends. This CDR3 region has 11 residues. Per germline, CDR1 MDHEN and CDR2 SYDVKM. This CDR3 reads CATGSFYEQYF. The DNA for the CDR3 is TGTGCCACAGGGTCCTTTTACGAGCAGTACTTC.

This chain joins TRBV6-1 and TRBJ2-5; D gene uncertain. CDR3 length: 8 residues. CDR1 MNHNS and CDR2 SASEGT come from the germline V gene. V was pared by 7 bases and J by 11 bases, with 5 bases between. This CDR3 is CASNQQYF. The CDR3, as DNA: TGTGCCAGCAACCAGCAGTACTTC.

The chain is built from TRBV13 and TRBJ2-1; tentatively, D is TRBD2 (5 bases). Per germline, CDR1 PRHDT and CDR2 FYEKMQ (reference sequence). The CDR3 contains 15 residues. V shed 1 base and J shed 1 base, with 8 bases lying between them. In DNA, the CDR3 is TGTGCCAGCAGCTTAGAGCGGCCGTCCTACAATGAGCAGTTCTTC. Residues: CASSLERPSYNEQFF.

The chain is built from TRBV2 and TRBJ1-2; D is possibly TRBD1 (5 bases). This CDR3 region has 16 residues. Trimming left V 3 bases short and J 2 bases short, with 16 bases between. Germline-derived CDR1 and CDR2 are SNHLY and FYNNEI. CDR3 residues: CASSERWVGANYGYTF. CDR3 coding DNA: TGTGCCAGCAGTGAGCGCTGGGTAGGGGCGAACTATGGCTACACCTTC.

This clonotype was seen more than once but under ten times. The rearrangement uses TRBV27 and TRBJ1-2, with a tentative D call TRBD1 (5 bases). With 5 bases removed from V and 8 bases from J, the gap between germline ends came to 9 bases. Germline V gene data show CDR1 as MNHEY and CDR2 as SMNVEV (reference sequence). The CDR3 has 11 residues. CDR3 loop: CASSGGRGYTF. DNA of the CDR3: TGTGCCAGCAGTGGGGGTAGGGGCTACACCTTC.

This clonotype was counted between two and nine times. This sequence joins TRBV5-6 and TRBJ2-7; D perhaps matches TRBD1 (6 bases). Trimming removed 4 bases from V and 3 bases from J, with 17 bases in between. This CDR3 is 15 amino acids long. CDR1 and CDR2 (germline): SGHDT, YYEEEE. CDR3: CASSIDIRGDYEQYF. In nucleotides, the CDR3 is TGTGCCAGCAGCATAGACATCAGGGGAGACTACGAGCAGTACTTC.

The sample holds many counts of this clonotype. The genes are TRBV4-1 and TRBJ2-3; a weak D match, TRBD1 (6 bases). The CDR3 totals 15 residues. V was shortened by 1 base and J by 2 bases, with 10 bases between the two germline ends. The germline gives CDR1 MGHRA, CDR2 YSYEKL. Here the CDR3 reads CASSQGTEPTDTQYF. CDR3 in DNA: TGCGCCAGCAGCCAAGGGACAGAGCCCACAGATACGCAGTATTTT.

This clonotype was seen a handful of times. This chain uses TRBV30 with TRBJ2-7; D is unclear. The CDR3 is 11 residues long. The V gene's germline CDR1 is GTSNPN and CDR2 SVGIG (reference sequence). The V gene lost 0 bases and the J gene lost 3 bases, with 3 bases spanning the gap. The CDR3, as DNA: TGTGCCTGGAGTGTAAACTACGAGCAGTACTTC. Amino acid sequence: CAWSVNYEQYF.